What follows are 26 T cell receptor beta chains derived from one specimen sequenced in a study of CD8 T cells in ankylosing spondylitis. Each CDR3 protein gets one entry after TCRdb re-called the 5' RACE reads with MiXCR. The repertoire holds 150,000 to 200,000 distinct CDR3 sequences, with about 17% as singletons. The sample was blood, either unsorted or a sorted T cell fraction (not recorded which). Receptors were obtained from a male donor with ankylosing spondylitis or in good health (not recorded which).

This clonotype was picked up many times. The gene calls are TRBV4-2 and TRBJ1-5, with D perhaps matching TRBD1 (6 bases). The CDR3 length is 23 residues. CDR1 LGHNA and CDR2 YNFKEQ come from the germline V gene. The V gene lost 4 bases and the J gene lost 3 bases, with 37 bases spanning the gap. The CDR3 DNA is TGTGCCAGCAGCCCTTTCCGACAGGCCAGACTTTGGGGGCAGGGTGATAACAATCAGCCCCAGCATTTT. Its translation is CASSPFRQARLWGQGDNNQPQHF.

The table lists this clonotype with many counts. The chain links TRBV5-1 to TRBJ1-5, with D possibly being TRBD1 (5 bases). V dropped 0 bases and J dropped 3 bases, with 10 bases sitting between them. Germline V gene data show CDR1 as SGHRS and CDR2 as YFSETQ. This CDR3 region has 15 residues. CDR3: CASSLDGGYNQPQHF. DNA of the CDR3: TGCGCCAGCAGCTTGGATGGGGGTTACAATCAGCCCCAGCATTTT.

This clonotype has only a few counts. V usage is TRBV27 and J usage is TRBJ2-6, with TRBD1 identical over 7 bases. CDR3 length equals 17 residues. V was pared by 5 bases and J by 0 bases, with 7 bases of the junction left unmatched. CDR1 and CDR2 (germline): MNHEY, SMNVEV (reference sequence). CDR3 in amino acids: CASSPDRYSSGANVLTF. In DNA form, the CDR3 reads TGTGCCAGCAGTCCGGACAGGTATAGCTCTGGGGCCAACGTCCTGACTTTC.

This clonotype was observed many times. The chain recombines TRBV15 with TRBJ2-7, with unresolved D. The CDR3 is 12 residues long. CDR1 and CDR2 (germline): LNHNV, YYDKDF (reference sequence). V lost 0 bases, J lost 3 bases, and 3 bases lay in between. The CDR3 coding sequence is TGTGCCACCAGCAGAGATCACTACGAGCAGTACTTC. As protein: CATSRDHYEQYF.

This clonotype has more than one count but fewer than ten. The J gene is TRBJ1-5, the V gene TRBV6-6, with D unclear. The V and J ends lost 5 bases and 0 bases respectively, with 2 bases between them. Germline CDR1 reads MNHNY; CDR2 reads SVGAGI (reference sequence). The CDR3 runs 12 residues. The CDR3 DNA follows: TGTGCCAGCAGTATTAGCAATCAGCCCCAGCATTTT. It is translated as CASSISNQPQHF.

This clonotype appeared many times. The chain carries TRBV5-1 and TRBJ2-5; 9 nucleotides match TRBD2. The CDR3 runs to 16 residues. From germline, CDR1 is SGHRS and CDR2 YFSETQ. Losses at the gene ends were 0 bases for V and 1 base for J; bases not matched to a gene: 4. This chain's CDR3 is CASSLGSGRLQETQYF. CDR3 DNA sequence: TGCGCCAGCAGCTTGGGTAGCGGGAGACTCCAAGAGACCCAGTACTTC.

This clonotype appeared once. The chain couples TRBV27 to TRBJ1-5; TRBD1 might be the D (5 bases). V lost 3 bases and J 9 bases, leaving 18 bases between the germline ends. The CDR3 consists of 15 residues. Per germline, CDR1 MNHEY and CDR2 SMNVEV (reference sequence). The CDR3 here is CASSFTRAGRSPQHF. CDR3 coding DNA: TGTGCCAGCAGTTTCACCAGGGCAGGGAGGTCGCCCCAGCATTTT.

This clonotype was detected once. J is TRBJ2-2 and V is TRBV19, with D unresolved. The CDR3 loop spans 14 amino acids. The V end lost 4 bases, the J end lost 4 bases, and 10 bases lay between the germline ends. CDR1 is LNHDA, CDR2 SQIVND, per germline (reference sequence). The CDR3 is CASSKSPGTGELFF. CDR3 DNA: TGTGCCAGTAGTAAATCACCTGGCACCGGGGAGCTGTTTTTT.

This chain joins TRBV24-1 and TRBJ1-1; tentative D call: TRBD1 (6 bases). The CDR3 extends over 16 amino acids. Trimming left V 2 bases short and J 5 bases short, with 17 bases between. Germline V gene data show CDR1 as KGHDR and CDR2 as SFDVKD. The CDR3 is CATSDSPGEGRTEAFF. CDR3 nucleotides: TGTGCCACCAGTGATTCCCCAGGGGAGGGTCGGACTGAAGCTTTCTTT.

The chain couples TRBV27 to TRBJ2-7; TRBD1 matches 8 bases. Germline lookup yields CDR1 MNHEY and CDR2 SMNVEV (reference sequence). The CDR3 contains 14 residues. J was trimmed by 4 bases and V by 4 bases; bases with no gene match: 6. CDR3 coding DNA: TGTGCCAGCAGTTCGTCCCGGGACAGGTACGAGCAGTACTTC. Amino acids: CASSSSRDRYEQYF.

DNA for the CDR3: TGTGCCAGTAGTCCCACAGCGCTAGCCAAAAACATTCAGTACTTC. Translated: CASSPTALAKNIQYF. This chain uses TRBV19 with TRBJ2-4; D gene unclear. Germline V gene sequence: CDR1 LNHDA, CDR2 SQIVND (reference sequence). Trimming stripped 5 bases from V and 0 bases from J, with 11 bases between. The length of the CDR3 is 15 residues.

At least ten counts were recorded for this clonotype. The rearrangement uses TRBV5-1 and TRBJ2-7; 8 bases agree with TRBD1. Trimming at V came to 0 bases and at J to 2 bases, leaving 4 bases not matched to a gene. Germline V gene data show CDR1 as SGHRS and CDR2 as YFSETQ. CDR3 length: 15 amino acids. The CDR3 bases are TGCGCCAGCAGCTTGGTGGGGACAGGAACCTACGAGCAGTACTTC. This codes for CASSLVGTGTYEQYF.

This clonotype was counted a few times. This sequence joins TRBV11-2 and TRBJ2-3; possible D gene TRBD2, 6 bases. V lost 2 bases and J lost 4, with 25 bases in between. Germline V CDR1 and CDR2: SGHAT, FQNNGV. The CDR3 contains 19 residues. DNA of the CDR3: TGTGCCAGCAGCTTAATGACGGCGGGATCCCAAGGTATAGCAGATACGCAGTATTTT. Protein: CASSLMTAGSQGIADTQYF. Supplemented by reference TRBV11-2 and TRBJ2-3, the full variable domain reads EAGVAQSPRYKIIEKRQSVAFWCNPISGHATLYWYQQILGQGPKLLIQFQNNGVVDDSQLPKDRFSAERLKGVDSTLKIQPAKLEDSAVYLCASSLMTAGSQGIADTQYFGPGTRLTVL.

The J gene is TRBJ2-3, the V gene TRBV18; maybe TRBD1 (5 bases). The CDR3 runs to 15 residues. The V gene's germline CDR1 is KGHSH and CDR2 LQKENI. Trimming took 1 base from V and 6 from J, leaving 14 bases between them. The CDR3 sequence is CASSPQRLAGDTQYF. As DNA, the CDR3 is TGTGCCAGCTCACCACAGAGGTTGGCAGGGGATACGCAGTATTTT.

The chain joins TRBV6-1 to TRBJ2-7, with no clear D. CDR1 is MNHNS, CDR2 SASEGT, per germline. The CDR3 covers 14 residues. The germline V and J ends were trimmed by 0 bases and 3 bases, with 9 bases remaining between them. CDR3 sequence (DNA): TGTGCCAGCAGTGAAGCGGCCAGTGACTACGAGCAGTACTTC. Its translation: CASSEAASDYEQYF.

This clonotype was detected a few times. V is TRBV27 and J is TRBJ2-1; TRBD1 matches 9 bases. This CDR3 has 14 amino acids. Germline V gene sequence: CDR1 MNHEY, CDR2 SMNVEV (reference sequence). The V and J ends lost 2 bases and 10 bases, in that order; junction bases with no gene match: 6. In DNA form, the CDR3 reads TGTGCCAGCAGTTTACCCGGACAGGGGCGCGAGCAGTTCTTC. It codes for CASSLPGQGREQFF.

Ten or more counts support this clonotype. The chain couples TRBV5-1 to TRBJ1-2; a possible D gene is TRBD1 (6 bases). Trimming removed 4 bases at V and 3 bases at J, with 10 bases between. The CDR3 contains 13 residues. Per the germline V gene, CDR1 is SGHRS and CDR2 is YFSETQ. CDR3 in amino acids: CASSMTGDYGYTF. As DNA, the CDR3 is TGCGCCAGCAGCATGACAGGAGACTATGGCTACACCTTC.

Turning to this clonotype: Just one base apart from a much larger clone, this may be a read error. The V call is TRBV12-3 or TRBV12-4, the J call TRBJ2-1; no reliable D call. The CDR3 runs to 11 residues. Here the CDR3 reads CVSSFQDEQFF. Written as DNA, the CDR3 is TGTGTCAGCAGTTTCCAAGATGAGCAGTTCTTC.

The sample holds many counts of this clonotype. The J gene is TRBJ2-3, the V gene TRBV12-5; no reliable D call. CDR1 LGHNT and CDR2 FRNRAP come from the germline V gene. V lost 1 base to trimming and J lost 6 bases, with 2 bases between them. The CDR3 totals 11 residues. CDR3 bases: TGTGCTAGTGGTTTGGAGGATACGCAGTATTTT. This codes for CASGLEDTQYF.

In this sample, this clonotype turned up many times. This rearrangement joins TRBV20-1 to TRBJ1-1; D gene unclear. Germline V gene lookup returns CDR1 DFQATT and CDR2 SNEGSKA (reference sequence). With 6 bases removed from V and 6 bases from J, the gap between germline ends came to 17 bases. The CDR3 consists of 13 residues. As DNA, the CDR3 is TGCAGTGCAAGCCGTTCCCCGGGCGCTGAAGCTTTCTTT. Translation gives CSASRSPGAEAFF.

In its sample, this clonotype was seen a few times. The rearrangement links TRBV5-1 to TRBJ1-2; no reliable D call. The germline V gene encodes CDR1 SGHRS and CDR2 YFSETQ. V was clipped by 0 bases and J by 5 bases, with 17 bases between them. There are 16 residues in the CDR3. Here the CDR3 DNA reads TGCGCCAGCAGCTTGGGCCCCCAGAGGGTTCGGTATGGCTACACCTTC. It is translated as CASSLGPQRVRYGYTF.

This clonotype has at least ten counts. The genes are TRBV5-1 and TRBJ2-3; 7 nucleotides align to TRBD1. With 3 bases clipped from V and 3 bases from J, the junction kept 10 bases outside the gene matches. CDR3 length: 16 amino acids. CDR1 SGHRS and CDR2 YFSETQ come from the germline V gene. The DNA of the CDR3 is TGCGCCAGCAGCTCGGGACAGACCCTTTCTACAGATACGCAGTATTTT. Encoded protein: CASSSGQTLSTDTQYF.

V is TRBV7-9 and J is TRBJ1-4; 10 nucleotides align to TRBD1. V was clipped by 4 bases and J by 7 bases; unmatched bases: 3. This CDR3 has 14 amino acids. Looked up from germline, CDR1 is SEHNR and CDR2 is FQNEAQ (reference sequence). CDR3 protein: CASSWTGGAEKLFF. The CDR3 nucleotides read TGTGCCAGCAGCTGGACAGGGGGTGCTGAAAAACTGTTTTTT.

This clonotype was counted many times. The chain recombines TRBV27 with TRBJ2-2; D possibly matches TRBD1 or TRBD2 (5 bases each). CDR3 size: 15 residues. Trimming cost V 7 bases and J 7 bases, with 19 bases left between them. Per the germline V gene, CDR1 is MNHEY and CDR2 is SMNVEV (reference sequence). CDR3 in DNA: TGTGCCAGCACCAAAGGGACCGCCCCGGACGGGGAGCTGTTTTTT. Its translation: CASTKGTAPDGELFF.

The chain joins TRBV20-1 to TRBJ2-1; 7 nucleotides match TRBD2. J lost 6 bases, V lost 7 bases, and 12 bases had no gene match. CDR3 size: 14 residues. Per germline, CDR1 DFQATT and CDR2 SNEGSKA (reference sequence). The CDR3 DNA sequence: TGCAGTGTATTGGGGCTAGCGGAGCTCAATGAGCAGTTCTTC. It specifies CSVLGLAELNEQFF.

This chain connects TRBV4-1 to TRBJ1-4; no clear D gene. Germline lookup yields CDR1 MGHRA and CDR2 YSYEKL. The CDR3 spans 15 residues. V was pared by 1 base and J by 3 bases, with 9 bases between. CDR3 sequence (DNA): TGCGCCAGCAGCCAAGTAACCCAGGCTAATGAAAAACTGTTTTTT. Amino acids: CASSQVTQANEKLFF.